This T cell receptor (beta chain) was identified in a study of T cell repertoires in cytomegalovirus infection. This clonotype was counted ten times or more. TCRdb redid the calling of the reads with MiXCR, one entry per CDR3 protein. The table has 500,000 or so distinct CDR3 sequences, 16% seen once. The CDR3 is made up of 15 amino acids. Germline CDR1 and CDR2: SGHDN and FVKESK. V was cut by 0 bases and J by 2 bases, with 8 bases left in between. The V and J genes are TRBV14 and TRBJ1-5, with D possibly TRBD1 on 5 matching bases. Material: CD8+ T cells from PBMCs. This TCR derives from a human donor in good health (CMV status not recorded). Some clones in this sample may be carry-over from other donors' samples. The CDR3 loop reads CASSQDWGGNQPQHF. The CDR3 DNA sequence: TGTGCCAGCAGCCAAGATTGGGGGGGCAATCAGCCCCAGCATTTT.